The 21 T cell receptor beta chains given below trace back to one sample, sequenced in a study of blood T cell repertoires in COVID-19. Generated by immunoSEQ multiplex PCR, the TCRdb table keeps only in-frame clones and is missing some. The sample includes over 130,000 clones, approximately 84% seen only once; the top ten take approximately 1.6%. Sequencing was done on a sample of PBMCs or T cells enriched from blood (not recorded which). Receptors were obtained from a woman between 18 and 30 years old who had been exposed to COVID-19.

V is TRBV6-5 and J is TRBJ1-6; a possible D gene is TRBD1 (6 bases). This CDR3 is built from 14 residues. V lost 5 bases, J lost 5 bases, and 10 bases lay in between. CDR1 MNHEY and CDR2 SVGAGI come from the germline V gene. CDR3 DNA sequence: TGTGCCAGCAGTAACGGACAGAATAATTCACCCCTCCACTTT. Its translation: CASSNGQNNSPLHF.

V gene TRBV28 combines with J gene TRBJ1-3; D unclear. This CDR3 is 12 amino acids long. Germline CDR1 reads MDHEN; CDR2 reads SYDVKM. Trimming removed 4 bases at V and 4 bases at J, with 5 bases between. The CDR3 sequence: CASSSQGNTIYF. Here the CDR3 DNA reads TGTGCCAGCAGTTCGCAGGGAAACACCATATATTTT.

This clone has only one observation. The rearrangement uses TRBV24-1 and TRBJ2-1, with 12 bases matching TRBD2. This CDR3 has 15 residues. V trimming: 3 bases; J trimming: 8 bases; junction bases outside the gene matches: 4. CDR1 and CDR2 (germline): KGHDR, SFDVKD. CDR3 DNA sequence: TGTGCCACCAGTGATCTCCGGACTAGCGGGGATGAGCAGTTCTTC. Residues: CATSDLRTSGDEQFF.

This clone was observed once. The genes are TRBV24-1 and TRBJ2-5, with D possibly TRBD1 on 5 matching bases. This CDR3 comprises 15 residues. Trimming pared 1 base from V and 3 bases from J, leaving 11 bases between. Germline V CDR1 and CDR2: KGHDR, SFDVKD. For the CDR3, the DNA is TGTGCCACCAGTGATTTACAGGACAACGAAGAGACCCAGTACTTC. The encoded protein is CATSDLQDNEETQYF.

This chain joins TRBV2 and TRBJ2-7; TRBD2 might be the D (6 bases). Germline V lookup: CDR1 SNHLY, CDR2 FYNNEI. V gave up 4 bases and J gave up 10 bases, with 11 bases separating them. The CDR3 runs to 11 residues. The CDR3 sequence: CASSVGGIQYF. The DNA of the CDR3 is TGTGCCAGCAGTGTAGGCGGGATCCAGTACTTC.

This chain connects TRBV19 to TRBJ1-2; weak D call: TRBD1 (6 bases). Germline V CDR1 and CDR2: LNHDA, SQIVND (reference sequence). V was clipped by 1 base and J by 6 bases, with 21 bases between them. This CDR3 region has 17 residues. The chain's CDR3 is CASSIVTEGRGDDGYTF. The CDR3 DNA follows: TGTGCCAGTAGTATAGTCACTGAGGGCAGGGGAGATGATGGCTACACCTTC.

The chain links TRBV7-9 to TRBJ1-2; tentative D call: TRBD1 (6 bases). Germline V gene data show CDR1 as SEHNR and CDR2 as FQNEAQ (reference sequence). Deletions cut 2 bases from V and 9 bases from J, with 16 bases between. The CDR3 loop spans 14 amino acids. The CDR3: CASSLQGRRDRYTF. The CDR3 region has the DNA TGTGCCAGCAGCTTACAGGGGAGACGCGACCGCTACACCTTC.

This clone was seen just once. J is TRBJ1-2 and V is TRBV7-2, with a weak D call TRBD1 (5 bases). CDR3 length: 15 residues. Germline V lookup: CDR1 SGHTA, CDR2 FQGNSA. The germline V and J ends were trimmed by 6 bases and 4 bases, with 18 bases remaining between them. The CDR3 loop is CASRPGGQLAYGYTF. CDR3 DNA sequence: TGTGCCAGCAGGCCGGGGGGTCAGCTGGCCTATGGCTACACCTTC.

This chain connects TRBV19 to TRBJ1-5; possible D gene TRBD1, 5 bases. Trimming removed 1 base at V and 3 bases at J, with 10 bases between. The CDR3 has 15 amino acids. CDR1 LNHDA and CDR2 SQIVND come from the germline V gene (reference sequence). CDR3 region: CASSIGPGFNQPQHF. CDR3 in DNA: TGTGCCAGTAGTATAGGTCCAGGGTTCAATCAGCCCCAGCATTTT.

The chain couples TRBV9 to TRBJ2-1, with 7 nucleotides matching TRBD2. The length of the CDR3 is 15 residues. The V segment lost 0 bases and the J segment 9 bases; nucleotides outside the gene matches: 9. The germline gives CDR1 SGDLS, CDR2 YYNGEE. The CDR3 bases are TGTGCCAGCAGCGTAGAAACTGCGGGAGCGCGTGAGCAGTTCTTC. Protein: CASSVETAGAREQFF.

This sequence joins TRBV24-1 and TRBJ1-1, with 10 bases fitting TRBD1. The CDR3 has 21 residues. Looked up from germline, CDR1 is KGHDR and CDR2 is SFDVKD. V trimming: 0 bases; J trimming: 1 base; junction bases outside the gene matches: 16. CDR3 residues: CATSDLLGLGQGCFGNTEAFF. The CDR3 region has the DNA TGTGCCACCAGTGATTTGTTAGGTTTGGGACAGGGGTGTTTTGGGAACACTGAAGCTTTCTTT.

This clone was found once. This chain joins TRBV4-3 and TRBJ1-5; possibly TRBD1 for D (6 bases). The germline V and J ends were trimmed by 0 bases and 1 base, with 10 bases remaining between them. There are 16 residues in the CDR3. Germline lookup yields CDR1 LGHNA and CDR2 YSLEER. The CDR3: CASSQDRGASNQPQHF. The CDR3 nucleotides are TGCGCCAGCAGCCAAGATCGGGGGGCCAGCAATCAGCCCCAGCATTTT.

The chain links TRBV4-3 to TRBJ2-3; D is uncertain. CDR1 and CDR2 (germline): LGHNA, YSLEER. The CDR3 is made up of 15 amino acids. V gave up 4 bases and J gave up 2 bases, with 13 bases separating them. CDR3 loop: CASSLDSGFTDTQYF. The DNA of the CDR3 is TGCGCCAGCAGCCTCGACTCGGGTTTCACAGATACGCAGTATTTT.

A few counts support this clone. The J gene is TRBJ1-1, the V gene TRBV29-1, with 7 bases that match TRBD1. CDR3 length equals 15 residues. V lost 6 bases and J lost 1; bases outside the gene matches: 11. Germline V gene lookup returns CDR1 SQVTM and CDR2 ANQGSEA. The CDR3 region has the DNA TGCAGCGTCGCTAGCCCGGGACAGCCGAACACTGAAGCTTTCTTT. This sequence encodes CSVASPGQPNTEAFF.

The V and J genes are TRBV2 and TRBJ1-6; D unresolved. The ends were cut back, 4 bases at V and 9 bases at J, with 19 bases in the middle. This CDR3 comprises 16 residues. Germline V lookup: CDR1 SNHLY, CDR2 FYNNEI. CDR3 sequence reads: CASSVDNSPLGSPLHF. CDR3 nucleotides: TGTGCCAGCAGTGTTGACAACTCTCCCTTGGGTTCACCCCTCCACTTT.

CDR3 nucleotide sequence: TGTGCCAGCAGCCGGACAGGGTTCCACGAGCAGTACTTC. Protein: CASSRTGFHEQYF. V is TRBV6-5 and J is TRBJ2-7; 8 positions match TRBD1. The length of the CDR3 is 13 residues. Per the germline V gene, CDR1 is MNHEY and CDR2 is SVGAGI. The V segment lost 6 bases and the J segment 5 bases; nucleotides outside the gene matches: 6.

The chain uses TRBV27 and TRBJ1-2, with D possibly TRBD1 on 5 matching bases. Germline V gene lookup returns CDR1 MNHEY and CDR2 SMNVEV (reference sequence). The CDR3 is made up of 15 amino acids. Trimming took off 0 bases at V and 6 bases at J, with 14 bases between the two ends. This CDR3 is CASSLSDQGRDGYTF. The DNA of the CDR3 is TGTGCCAGCAGTTTATCTGACCAGGGTAGGGATGGCTACACCTTC.

The chain employs TRBV15 and TRBJ2-1; 11 positions match TRBD2. V lost 1 base to trimming and J lost 2 bases; unmatched junction nucleotides: 1. Per the germline V gene, CDR1 is LNHNV and CDR2 is YYDKDF (reference sequence). The CDR3 is 16 residues long. CDR3 in DNA: TGTGCCACCAGCAGAGGGACTAGCGGGCCCTACAATGAGCAGTTCTTC. It encodes CATSRGTSGPYNEQFF.

V usage is TRBV28 and J usage is TRBJ2-3, with D possibly TRBD2 on 7 matching bases. Germline CDR1 reads MDHEN; CDR2 reads SYDVKM. CDR3 length: 16 amino acids. V dropped 3 bases and J dropped 2 bases, with 15 bases sitting between them. DNA for the CDR3: TGTGCCAGCAGTTTGGCGGGAGCGGGACACACAGATACGCAGTATTTT. It codes for CASSLAGAGHTDTQYF.

This clone occurred once. The rearrangement links TRBV5-6 to TRBJ2-7; 9 positions match TRBD1. The CDR3 covers 14 residues. Germline V CDR1 and CDR2: SGHDT, YYEEEE. The V segment lost 0 bases and the J segment 5 bases; nucleotides outside the gene matches: 3. The CDR3 spells CASSLDRGLHEQYF. The CDR3 DNA sequence: TGTGCCAGCAGCTTGGACAGGGGGCTCCACGAGCAGTACTTC.

The rearrangement joins TRBV18 to TRBJ1-4; D is undetermined. V shed 2 bases and J shed 7 bases, with 8 bases lying between them. Germline V lookup: CDR1 KGHSH, CDR2 LQKENI. CDR3 size: 13 residues. CDR3 sequence: CASSPGLGEKLFF. DNA of the CDR3: TGTGCCAGCTCACCAGGGCTCGGTGAAAAACTGTTTTTT.